This TCR beta chain was sequenced for a study of beta chain features in type 1 diabetes. Findings and caveats of the study: People with Type 1 diabetes carried modestly yet significantly shorter TCRB CDR3s in all four CD4+ subsets.

Expressed TCRB transcripts were sequenced because the isolated RNA had all been reverse transcribed beforehand. This table comes from immunoSEQ multiplex PCR, and its TCRdb copy is limited to in-frame clones, with some not included. This sample has 200,000 to 250,000 clones; over 11% occur once, and the top ten carry just under 0.02%. The CDR3 sequence is 15 residues long. Germline V gene lookup returns CDR1 GTSNPN and CDR2 SVGIG (reference sequence). V was trimmed by 3 bases and J by 3 bases, leaving 15 bases between them. On this clone: The antigen remains unidentified.

The receptor was isolated from a man younger than 45 with type 1 diabetes. The sample taken for sequencing was naive CD4+ T cells from blood. This chain joins TRBV30 and TRBJ1-5; D is possibly TRBD1 (6 bases). This CDR3 reads CAWSTGQGFNQPQHF. CDR3 sequence (DNA): TGTGCCTGGAGCACGGGGCAGGGGTTCAATCAGCCCCAGCATTTT.